Following are 30 T cell receptor beta chains from one sample sequenced in a study of regulatory T cells in long-lasting Graves disease. HTBI primers from iRepertoire and Arm-PCR of CDR3 regions yielded the TCR beta libraries. TCRdb independently ran MiXCR on the multiplex PCR reads; one entry per CDR3 protein. The sample holds over 650,000 distinct CDR3 sequences; around 30% are singletons and the top ten take 40% to 55%. Sample time point: persistent/refractory GD, antithyroid drugs over 5 years with positive TRAb. PBMC RNA was the source of the TCR library. Sample: peripheral blood mononuclear cells (PBMCs), taken when the disease was refractory, from a patient treated with antithyroid drugs. These TCRs come from a female donor with Graves disease.

The rearrangement links TRBV6-1 to TRBJ1-3; no clear D. Trimming removed 7 bases from V and 0 bases from J, with 10 bases in between. In germline, CDR1 is MNHNS, CDR2 SASEGT. The CDR3 runs 14 residues. CDR3 sequence reads: CASISWGSGNTIYF. CDR3 in DNA: TGTGCCAGCATCTCCTGGGGCTCTGGAAACACCATATATTTT.

This clonotype was observed a handful of times. The chain uses TRBV29-1 and TRBJ2-7; 12 bases match TRBD1. Trimming cost V 4 bases and J 3 bases; bases outside gene matches: 4. The CDR3 contains 14 residues. CDR1 and CDR2 from the germline V gene are SQVTM and ANQGSEA. CDR3 nucleotide sequence: TGCAGCGTTGGGGACAGGGGGCCGGGCTACGAGCAGTACTTC. Protein sequence: CSVGDRGPGYEQYF.

Many counts were recorded for this clonotype. V gene TRBV27 combines with J gene TRBJ1-1; perhaps TRBD1 as D (6 bases). V lost 6 bases and J lost 4, with 18 bases in between. This CDR3 has 15 residues. CDR1 is MNHEY, CDR2 SMNVEV, per germline (reference sequence). The CDR3 protein is CASSSHKGGGTEAFF. CDR3 coding DNA: TGTGCCAGCAGCTCCCACAAGGGGGGAGGCACTGAAGCTTTCTTT.

The genes are TRBV6-1 and TRBJ2-7; TRBD1 agrees at 8 bases. This CDR3 has 14 residues. V dropped 6 bases and J dropped 0; count of bases not matched to a gene: 4. The germline V gene has CDR1 MNHNS and CDR2 SASEGT. The CDR3 bases are TGTGCCAGCAGACGGACAGGGACCTCCTACGAGCAGTACTTC. As protein: CASRRTGTSYEQYF.

The rearrangement joins TRBV25-1 to TRBJ1-6; D remains ambiguous. The CDR3 length is 14 residues. Germline CDR1 and CDR2: MGHDK and SYGVNS. Trimming left V 1 base short and J 10 bases short, with 11 bases between. The CDR3 DNA reads as TGTGCCAGCAGTGAATTACTCCCTGACTCACCCCTCCACTTT. Amino acid sequence: CASSELLPDSPLHF.

This clonotype appeared once. CDR3 protein: CASSQVRAGPNTEAFF. The CDR3 region has the DNA TGTGCCAGCAGCCAGGTACGGGCGGGACCGAACACTGAAGCTTTCTTT. The chain carries TRBV3-1 and TRBJ1-1, with D possibly being TRBD1 (5 bases). The germline V gene has CDR1 LGHDT and CDR2 YNNKEL (reference sequence). This CDR3 region has 16 residues. V gave up 3 bases and J gave up 1 base, with 15 bases separating them.

The chain employs TRBV2 and TRBJ2-4; maybe TRBD2 (5 bases). Trimming took 8 bases from V and 2 from J, leaving 13 bases between them. Germline V gene data show CDR1 as SNHLY and CDR2 as FYNNEI. This CDR3 has 14 residues. The CDR3 DNA reads as TGTGCCAGCCTGGGCAGGAGGACCAAAAACATTCAGTACTTC. Translation: CASLGRRTKNIQYF.

The chain couples TRBV3-1 to TRBJ2-7; weak D call: TRBD2 (6 bases). Trimming cost V 3 bases and J 3 bases, with 15 bases left between them. The CDR3 is 15 amino acids. CDR1 LGHDT and CDR2 YNNKEL come from the germline V gene (reference sequence). CDR3 sequence reads: CASSHGTGVLYEQYF. The CDR3 DNA is TGTGCCAGCAGCCATGGGACGGGAGTCCTCTACGAGCAGTACTTC.

Written as DNA, the CDR3 is TGCGCCAGCAGTGAGTCGGTGTCAGGACAGCGTTCTGACACTGAAGCTTTCTTT. This sequence encodes CASSESVSGQRSDTEAFF. This chain joins TRBV10-1 and TRBJ1-1; D possibly corresponds to TRBD1 (6 bases). CDR1 is WNHNN, CDR2 SYGVQD, per germline (reference sequence). V lost 0 bases to trimming and J lost 3 bases, with 20 bases between them. CDR3 length equals 18 residues.

This clonotype has a count of ten or more. This chain uses TRBV10-1 with TRBJ1-2; tentative D call: TRBD1 (6 bases). The CDR3 has 14 residues. Germline V lookup: CDR1 WNHNN, CDR2 SYGVQD (reference sequence). V was shortened by 3 bases and J by 3 bases, with 11 bases between the two germline ends. This CDR3 reads CASSEEGEDYGYTF. CDR3 DNA: TGCGCCAGCAGTGAAGAGGGGGAGGACTATGGCTACACCTTC.

This clonotype was found once. This chain uses TRBV25-1 with TRBJ2-3, with TRBD1 matching 8 bases. With V trimmed by 6 bases and J by 2 bases, 10 bases remained unmatched. Per germline, CDR1 MGHDK and CDR2 SYGVNS. The length of the CDR3 is 16 residues. CDR3 sequence reads: CASRGQGQANTDTQYF. CDR3 bases: TGTGCCAGCAGGGGCCAGGGACAGGCTAACACAGATACGCAGTATTTT.

This clonotype appeared a few times. CDR3 protein: CATSREREETQYF. In DNA, the CDR3 is TGTGCCACCAGCAGAGAACGGGAAGAGACCCAGTACTTC. This rearrangement joins TRBV15 to TRBJ2-5; D not certain. CDR1 LNHNV and CDR2 YYDKDF come from the germline V gene (reference sequence). The CDR3 covers 13 residues. The V gene lost 0 bases and the J gene lost 3 bases, with 5 bases spanning the gap.

This clonotype was seen a few times. V and J are TRBV12-3 or TRBV12-4 and TRBJ1-1, with unresolved D. The CDR3 runs to 13 residues. V was clipped by 5 bases and J by 5 bases, with 12 bases between them. CDR3 nucleotide sequence: TGTGCCAGCAGTCCCTTGCTGCGAACTGAAGCTTTCTTT. This encodes CASSPLLRTEAFF.

This clonotype was detected a few times. The chain recombines TRBV2 with TRBJ1-2; 7 positions agree with TRBD1. The trim removed 2 bases at V and 4 bases at J, leaving 13 bases unmatched. The CDR3 runs to 17 residues. Germline V gene lookup returns CDR1 SNHLY and CDR2 FYNNEI. CDR3 sequence reads: CASSERGLTGPSYGYTF. CDR3 bases: TGTGCCAGCAGTGAAAGGGGACTGACAGGGCCGAGCTATGGCTACACCTTC.

V usage is TRBV7-9 and J usage is TRBJ2-3; TRBD1 matches 9 bases. CDR3 length: 16 residues. V lost 6 bases to trimming and J lost 3 bases; unmatched junction nucleotides: 10. Germline CDR1 reads SEHNR; CDR2 reads FQNEAQ (reference sequence). The CDR3 DNA follows: TGTGCCAGCAGTCAGAACAGGGGGCGTAGTACAGATACGCAGTATTTT. The encoded protein is CASSQNRGRSTDTQYF. Full variable domain (rest looked up from reference TRBV7-9 and TRBJ2-3): DTGVSQNPRHKITKRGQNVTFRCDPISEHNRLYWYRQTLGQGPEFLTYFQNEAQLEKSRLLSDRFSAERPKGSFSTLEIQRTEQGDSAMYLCASSQNRGRSTDTQYFGPGTRLTVL.

The V gene is TRBV27, the J gene TRBJ2-1, with 9 bases identical to TRBD1. The germline CDR1 and CDR2 sequences are MNHEY and SMNVEV (reference sequence). The CDR3 loop spans 14 amino acids. Losses at the gene ends were 5 bases for V and 8 bases for J; bases not matched to a gene: 7. CDR3 bases: TGTGCCAGCAGTCCCCCCGGGACAGGGTATGAGCAGTTCTTC. Encoded protein: CASSPPGTGYEQFF.

The CDR3 spells CASSQAGTGRNTEAFF. CDR3 DNA: TGCGCCAGCAGCCAGGCGGGGACAGGGAGGAACACTGAAGCTTTCTTT. The chain carries TRBV4-1 and TRBJ1-1; 9 nucleotides align to TRBD1. This CDR3 region has 16 residues. Germline assignment: CDR1 MGHRA and CDR2 YSYEKL. V was pared by 3 bases and J by 1 base, with 6 bases of the junction left unmatched.

J is TRBJ1-1 and V is TRBV6-1; D gene uncertain. The CDR3 sequence is 13 residues long. In germline, CDR1 is MNHNS, CDR2 SASEGT. V was clipped by 8 bases and J by 9 bases, with 19 bases between them. The CDR3 region has the DNA TGTGCCAGCCTCGCCTGGGCAGATCGAAAAGCTTTCTTT. Encoded protein: CASLAWADRKAFF.

The chain is built from TRBV2 and TRBJ2-1; 8 positions agree with TRBD2. CDR1 and CDR2 (germline): SNHLY, FYNNEI. This CDR3 is built from 15 residues. V was pared by 8 bases and J by 0 bases, with 6 bases of the junction left unmatched. Written as DNA, the CDR3 is TGTGCCAGCCGAGAGCGGGAGTACTCCTACAATGAGCAGTTCTTC. Encoded protein: CASREREYSYNEQFF.

CDR3 residues: CASSLVGGGRQGTEAFF. CDR3 sequence (DNA): TGTGCCAGCAGCTTAGTTGGGGGGGGGCGGCAGGGCACTGAAGCTTTCTTT. The rearrangement joins TRBV7-6 to TRBJ1-1, with D possibly matching TRBD1 (6 bases). CDR3 length equals 17 residues. The germline gives CDR1 SGHVS, CDR2 FNYEAQ. Trimming took 1 base from V and 4 from J, leaving 19 bases between them.

This clonotype has just a few counts. This rearrangement joins TRBV29-1 to TRBJ2-2, with D perhaps TRBD2 (7 bases). The germline CDR1 and CDR2 sequences are SQVTM and ANQGSEA. The CDR3 has 16 residues. The V and J ends lost 2 bases and 7 bases respectively, with 20 bases between them. In DNA form, the CDR3 reads TGCAGCGTTGAATCGGGAGGCTTGATAGGGGGCGGGGAGCTGTTTTTT. Translating gives CSVESGGLIGGGELFF.

This rearrangement joins TRBV12-3 or TRBV12-4 to TRBJ2-1; 7 bases align to TRBD2. J lost 0 bases, V lost 7 bases, and 15 bases had no gene match. The CDR3 covers 18 residues. The CDR3 nucleotides are TGTGCCAGCACCCGACCCCTTAGCGGGTCCAACTCCTACAATGAGCAGTTCTTC. Protein sequence: CASTRPLSGSNSYNEQFF.

This chain links TRBV9 with TRBJ1-2; 8 nucleotides align to TRBD1. Germline V lookup: CDR1 SGDLS, CDR2 YYNGEE. The length of the CDR3 is 14 residues. Trimming took 0 bases from V and 7 from J; bases not matched to a gene: 5. The CDR3 DNA reads as TGTGCCAGCAGCGTAGCTACAGGGGGGGGTGGCTACACCTTC. This sequence encodes CASSVATGGGGYTF.

On this clonotype itself: It may be a read error: a sequence one base away is much more abundant. The missing conserved phenylalanine or tryptophan at the end of this CDR3 makes a read error likely. The chain joins TRBV12-3 or TRBV12-4 to TRBJ1-2; D is perhaps TRBD1 (5 bases). Trimming stripped 5 bases from V and 2 bases from J, with 9 bases between. The CDR3 runs 13 residues. This CDR3 is CASSPDINYGYTL. In DNA, the CDR3 is TGTGCCAGCAGTCCGGACATCAACTATGGCTACACCCTC.

This clonotype is a singleton in its sample. The chain employs TRBV19 and TRBJ2-5; the D is unclear. V was shortened by 1 base and J by 4 bases, with 13 bases between the two germline ends. Per the germline V gene, CDR1 is LNHDA and CDR2 is SQIVND (reference sequence). The CDR3 is 15 residues long. CDR3 bases: TGTGCCAGTAGTATAGGGGTAAGATGGGGAGAGACCCAGTACTTC. Protein sequence: CASSIGVRWGETQYF.

This chain joins TRBV11-2 and TRBJ1-4; perhaps TRBD1 as D (5 bases). Germline loops: CDR1 SGHAT, CDR2 FQNNGV. The CDR3 spans 17 residues. Trimming took 1 base from V and 3 from J, leaving 15 bases between them. CDR3 protein: CASSLGTTGRSNEKLFF. CDR3 in DNA: TGTGCCAGCAGCTTAGGGACAACCGGCAGGTCTAATGAAAAACTGTTTTTT.

In its sample, this clonotype was seen a few times. This chain uses TRBV20-1 with TRBJ2-5; 10 positions agree with TRBD2. The CDR3 covers 15 residues. Germline lookup yields CDR1 DFQATT and CDR2 SNEGSKA (reference sequence). The junction had 6 bases not matched to a gene; V was cut back by 0 bases and J by 5 bases. This chain's CDR3 is CSARDKLAGWETQYF. CDR3 bases: TGCAGTGCTAGAGATAAACTAGCGGGGTGGGAGACCCAGTACTTC.

The sample holds a few counts of this clonotype. The genes are TRBV27 and TRBJ2-7, with 11 bases identical to TRBD2. CDR1 is MNHEY, CDR2 SMNVEV, per germline (reference sequence). This CDR3 is built from 15 residues. Trimming took 6 bases from V and 4 from J; bases not matched to a gene: 8. The CDR3 region has the DNA TGTGCCAGCAGCCTCATAGCGGGAGGGATATACGAGCAGTACTTC. It translates to CASSLIAGGIYEQYF.

CDR3 bases: TGTGCCAGCAGTGAAGAGGGTTCAACTAATGAAAAACTGTTTTTT. Encoded protein: CASSEEGSTNEKLFF. The chain couples TRBV2 to TRBJ1-4, with unresolved D. The length of the CDR3 is 15 residues. Trimming pared 1 base from V and 0 bases from J, leaving 6 bases between. Germline V gene sequence: CDR1 SNHLY, CDR2 FYNNEI.

This clonotype has ten or more counts. The chain uses TRBV7-2 and TRBJ1-1, with D uncertain. The CDR3 loop spans 15 amino acids. The germline V gene encodes CDR1 SGHTA and CDR2 FQGNSA. The germline V and J ends were trimmed by 5 bases and 6 bases, with 19 bases remaining between them. The CDR3 sequence is CASSPPVGMSAEAFF. CDR3 sequence (DNA): TGTGCCAGCAGCCCCCCAGTCGGTATGTCGGCTGAAGCTTTCTTT.